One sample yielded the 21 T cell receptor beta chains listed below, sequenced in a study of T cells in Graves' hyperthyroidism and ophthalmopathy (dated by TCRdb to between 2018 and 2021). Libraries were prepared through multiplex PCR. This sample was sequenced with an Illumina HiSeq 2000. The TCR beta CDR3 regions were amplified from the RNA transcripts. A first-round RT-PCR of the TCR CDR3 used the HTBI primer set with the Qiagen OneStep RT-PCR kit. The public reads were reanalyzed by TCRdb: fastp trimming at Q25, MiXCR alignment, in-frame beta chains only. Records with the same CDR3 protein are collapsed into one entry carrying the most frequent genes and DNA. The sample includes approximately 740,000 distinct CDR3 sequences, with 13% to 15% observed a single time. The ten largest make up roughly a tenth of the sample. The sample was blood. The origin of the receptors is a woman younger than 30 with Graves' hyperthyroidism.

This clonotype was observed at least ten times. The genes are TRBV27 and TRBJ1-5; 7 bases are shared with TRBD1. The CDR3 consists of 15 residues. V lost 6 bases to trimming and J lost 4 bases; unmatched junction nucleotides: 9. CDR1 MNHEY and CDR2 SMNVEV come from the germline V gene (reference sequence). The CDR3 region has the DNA TGTGCCAGCAGACCCCGGGACAGCCTAAATCAGCCCCAGCATTTT. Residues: CASRPRDSLNQPQHF.

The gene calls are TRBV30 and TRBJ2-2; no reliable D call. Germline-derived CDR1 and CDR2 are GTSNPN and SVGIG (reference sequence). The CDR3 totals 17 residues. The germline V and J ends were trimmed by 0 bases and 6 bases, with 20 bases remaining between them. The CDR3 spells CAWSVSAGLWPPGELFF. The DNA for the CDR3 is TGTGCCTGGAGTGTATCGGCAGGCCTATGGCCCCCCGGGGAGCTGTTTTTT. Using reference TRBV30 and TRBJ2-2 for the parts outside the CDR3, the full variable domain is SQTIHQWPATLVQPVGSPLSLECTVEGTSNPNLYWYRQAAGRGLQLLFYSVGIGQISSEVPQNLSASRPQDRQFILSSKKLLLSDSGFYLCAWSVSAGLWPPGELFFGEGSRLTVL.

The CDR3 sequence is CASSRTGVSGANVLTF. CDR3 sequence (DNA): TGTGCCAGCTCTCGGACAGGAGTCTCTGGGGCCAACGTCCTGACTTTC. The chain joins TRBV25-1 to TRBJ2-6; 7 positions match TRBD1. The CDR3 is 16 residues long. Losses at the gene ends were 8 bases for V and 0 bases for J; bases not matched to a gene: 7. The germline V gene encodes CDR1 MGHDK and CDR2 SYGVNS. The variable domain in full, with the rest retrieved from reference TRBV25-1 and TRBJ2-6, is EADIYQTPRYLVIGTGKKITLECSQTMGHDKMYWYQQDPGMELHLIHYSYGVNSTEKGDLSSESTVSRIRTEHFPLTLESARPSHTSQYLCASSRTGVSGANVLTFGAGSRLTVL.

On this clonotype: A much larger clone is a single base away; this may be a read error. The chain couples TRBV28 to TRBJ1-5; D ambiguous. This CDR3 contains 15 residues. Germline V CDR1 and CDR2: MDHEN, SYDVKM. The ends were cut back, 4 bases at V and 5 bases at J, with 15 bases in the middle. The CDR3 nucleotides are TGTGCCAGCAGTTCGGGAGCGGAAGGCGATCAGCCCCAGCATTTT. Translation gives CASSSGAEGDQPQHF. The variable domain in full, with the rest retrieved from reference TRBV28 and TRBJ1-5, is DVKVTQSSRYLVKRTGEKVFLECVQDMDHENMFWYRQDPGLGLRLIYFSYDVKMKEKGDIPEGYSVSREKKERFSLILESASTNQTSMYLCASSSGAEGDQPQHFGDGTRLSIL.

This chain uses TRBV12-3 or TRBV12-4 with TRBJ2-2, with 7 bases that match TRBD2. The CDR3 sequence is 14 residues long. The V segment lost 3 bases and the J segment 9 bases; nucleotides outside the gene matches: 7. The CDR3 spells CASSFNGRTRELFF. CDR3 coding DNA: TGTGCCAGCAGTTTTAACGGGAGGACCAGGGAGCTGTTTTTT.

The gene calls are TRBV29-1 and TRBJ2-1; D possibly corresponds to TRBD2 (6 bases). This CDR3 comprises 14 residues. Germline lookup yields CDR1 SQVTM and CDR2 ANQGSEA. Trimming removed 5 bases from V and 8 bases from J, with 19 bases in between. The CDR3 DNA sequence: TGCAGCGTTTTAGGAGGGAAAGGGTGGGATGAGCAGTTCTTC. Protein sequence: CSVLGGKGWDEQFF.

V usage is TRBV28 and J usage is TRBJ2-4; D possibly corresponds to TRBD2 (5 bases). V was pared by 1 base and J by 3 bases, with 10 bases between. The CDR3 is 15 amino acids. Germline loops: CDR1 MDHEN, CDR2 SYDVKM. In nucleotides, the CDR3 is TGTGCCAGCAGTTTATATCGGGATAGCAAAAACATTCAGTACTTC. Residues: CASSLYRDSKNIQYF.

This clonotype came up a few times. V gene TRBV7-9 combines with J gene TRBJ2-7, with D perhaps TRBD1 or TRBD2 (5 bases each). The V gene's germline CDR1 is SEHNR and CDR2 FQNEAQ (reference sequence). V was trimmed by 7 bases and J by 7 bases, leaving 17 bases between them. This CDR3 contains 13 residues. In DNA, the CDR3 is TGTGCCAGCACATTTGGGGGAGAGCTTGAGCAGTACTTC. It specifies CASTFGGELEQYF.

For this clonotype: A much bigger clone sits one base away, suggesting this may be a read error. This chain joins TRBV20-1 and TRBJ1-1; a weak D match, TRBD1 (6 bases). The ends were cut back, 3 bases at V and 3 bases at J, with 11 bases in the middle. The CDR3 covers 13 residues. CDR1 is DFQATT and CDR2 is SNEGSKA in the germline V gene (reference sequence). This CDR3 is CSARAGVDTEAFF. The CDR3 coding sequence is TGCAGTGCTAGGGCAGGGGTTGACACTGAAGCTTTCTTT.

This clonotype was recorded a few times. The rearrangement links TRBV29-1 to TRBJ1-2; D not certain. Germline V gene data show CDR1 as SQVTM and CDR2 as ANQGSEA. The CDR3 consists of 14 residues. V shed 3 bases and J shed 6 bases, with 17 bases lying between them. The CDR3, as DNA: TGCAGCGTTGAGACTGGTCCCCTGGGGAATGGCTACACCTTC. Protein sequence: CSVETGPLGNGYTF.

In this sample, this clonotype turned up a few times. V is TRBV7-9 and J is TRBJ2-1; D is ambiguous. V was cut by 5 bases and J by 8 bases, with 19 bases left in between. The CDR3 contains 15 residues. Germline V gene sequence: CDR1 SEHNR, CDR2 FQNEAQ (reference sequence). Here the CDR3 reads CASSPGWLAGHEQFF. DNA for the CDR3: TGTGCCAGCAGCCCCGGGTGGTTAGCTGGGCATGAGCAGTTCTTC.

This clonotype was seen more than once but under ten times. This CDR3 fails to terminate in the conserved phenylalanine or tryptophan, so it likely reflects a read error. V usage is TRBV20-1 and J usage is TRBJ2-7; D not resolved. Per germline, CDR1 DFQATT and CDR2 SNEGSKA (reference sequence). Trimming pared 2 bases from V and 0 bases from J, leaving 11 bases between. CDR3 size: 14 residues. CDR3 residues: CSARSGRVSYEQYL. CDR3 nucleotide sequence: TGCAGTGCTAGATCCGGTAGGGTCTCCTACGAGCAGTACCTC.

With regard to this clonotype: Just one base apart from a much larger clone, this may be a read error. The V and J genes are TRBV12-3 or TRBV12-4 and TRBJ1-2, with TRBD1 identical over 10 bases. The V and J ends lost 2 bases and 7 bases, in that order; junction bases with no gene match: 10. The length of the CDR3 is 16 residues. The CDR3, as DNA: TGTGCCAGCAGTTTAAGGTCAGACAGGGGGCGATGTGGCTACACCTTC. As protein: CASSLRSDRGRCGYTF.

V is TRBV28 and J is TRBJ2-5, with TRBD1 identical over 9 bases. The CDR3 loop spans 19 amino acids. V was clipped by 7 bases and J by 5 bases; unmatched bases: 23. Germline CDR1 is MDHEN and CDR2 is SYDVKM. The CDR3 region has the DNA TGTGCCAGCACCTCGGGACAGGGTTTATTCGGATCCCGCGACGAGACCCAGTACTTC. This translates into CASTSGQGLFGSRDETQYF. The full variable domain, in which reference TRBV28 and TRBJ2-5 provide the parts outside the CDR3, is DVKVTQSSRYLVKRTGEKVFLECVQDMDHENMFWYRQDPGLGLRLIYFSYDVKMKEKGDIPEGYSVSREKKERFSLILESASTNQTSMYLCASTSGQGLFGSRDETQYFGPGTRLLVL.

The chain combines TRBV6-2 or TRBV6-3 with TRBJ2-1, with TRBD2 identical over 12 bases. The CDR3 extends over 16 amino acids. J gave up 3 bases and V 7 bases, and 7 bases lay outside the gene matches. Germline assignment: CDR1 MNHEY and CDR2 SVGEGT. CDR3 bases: TGTGCCAGCATTCCAAGACTAGCGGGAGTCTACAATGAGCAGTTCTTC. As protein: CASIPRLAGVYNEQFF.

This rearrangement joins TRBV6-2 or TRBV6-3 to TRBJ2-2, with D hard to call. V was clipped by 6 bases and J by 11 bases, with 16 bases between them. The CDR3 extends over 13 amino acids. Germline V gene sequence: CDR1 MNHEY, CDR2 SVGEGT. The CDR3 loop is CASRPPATSELFF. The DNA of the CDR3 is TGTGCCAGCAGACCTCCAGCGACAAGTGAGCTGTTTTTT.

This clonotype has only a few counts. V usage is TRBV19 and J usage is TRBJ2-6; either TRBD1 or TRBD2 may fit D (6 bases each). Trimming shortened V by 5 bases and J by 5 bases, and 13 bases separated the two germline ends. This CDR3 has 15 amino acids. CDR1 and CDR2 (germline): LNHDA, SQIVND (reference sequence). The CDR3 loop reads CASSLPGARANVLTF. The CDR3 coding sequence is TGTGCCAGTAGTTTACCGGGGGCCAGGGCCAACGTCCTGACTTTC.

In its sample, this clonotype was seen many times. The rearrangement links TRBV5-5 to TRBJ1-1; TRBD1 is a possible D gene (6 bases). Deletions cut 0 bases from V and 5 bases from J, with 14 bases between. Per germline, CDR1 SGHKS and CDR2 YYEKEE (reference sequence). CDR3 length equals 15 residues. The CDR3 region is CASSLEGQGWTEAFF. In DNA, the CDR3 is TGTGCCAGCAGCTTGGAAGGGCAGGGGTGGACTGAAGCTTTCTTT.

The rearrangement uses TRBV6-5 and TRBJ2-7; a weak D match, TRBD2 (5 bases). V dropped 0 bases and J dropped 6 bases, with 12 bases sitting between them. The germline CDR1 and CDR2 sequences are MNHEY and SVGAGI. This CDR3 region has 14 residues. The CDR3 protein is CASSYSGLAGEQYF. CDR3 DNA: TGTGCCAGCAGTTACTCCGGCTTGGCGGGCGAGCAGTACTTC.

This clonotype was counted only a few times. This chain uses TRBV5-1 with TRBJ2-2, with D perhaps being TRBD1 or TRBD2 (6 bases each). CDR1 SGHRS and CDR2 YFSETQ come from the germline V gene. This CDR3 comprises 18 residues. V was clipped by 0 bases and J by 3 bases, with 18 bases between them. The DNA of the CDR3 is TGCGCCAGCAGCTTGGGTCCGGGAGACAGGTTTGACACCGGGGAGCTGTTTTTT. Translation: CASSLGPGDRFDTGELFF.

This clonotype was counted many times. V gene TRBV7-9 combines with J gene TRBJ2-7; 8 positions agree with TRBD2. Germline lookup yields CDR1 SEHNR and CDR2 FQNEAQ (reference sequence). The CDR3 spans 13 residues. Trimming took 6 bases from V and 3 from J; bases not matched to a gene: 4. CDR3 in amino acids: CASRSSGSYEQYF. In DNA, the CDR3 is TGTGCCAGCAGATCCAGCGGGAGCTACGAGCAGTACTTC.